This T cell receptor (beta chain) was identified in a study of CD8 T cells in ankylosing spondylitis. The study's findings and limits: Blood from ankylosing spondylitis patients appeared to carry a characteristic roughly eight-variant TCR beta motif. Matched ankylosing spondylitis synovial fluid reportedly contained a significantly enriched population of disease-linked clones. Relatively rare in peripheral blood, disease-linked clones were also CD8+.

Trimming removed 6 bases from V and 3 bases from J, with 12 bases in between. CDR3 length equals 13 residues. About this clonotype itself: Its specificity is not known.

Quantitative barcoded 5'-RACE was used to prepare TCR beta libraries. MiXCR was run by TCRdb on the 5' RACE reads, yielding one entry per CDR3 protein. This sample has about 500,000 distinct CDR3 sequences, with roughly 13% found just once. The material sequenced was blood, either unsorted or a sorted T cell fraction (not recorded which). This sequence was found in a male donor with ankylosing spondylitis. V is TRBV12-3 or TRBV12-4 and J is TRBJ2-7; the D gene is possibly TRBD2 (6 bases). CDR3: CASRGPGVYEQYV. The CDR3 region has the DNA TGTGCCAGCAGGGGCCCGGGGGTCTACGAGCAGTACGTC.